Below, 2 T cell receptor beta chains from the same sample are listed, as sequenced in a study of cytomegalovirus exposure and HLA in healthy donors. Vbeta (60) and Jbeta (13) primers were used in the PCR. Profiling relied on immunoSEQ multiplex PCR, and the TCRdb table lists in-frame clones only, not all of them. The sample lists about 94,000 clones; around 69% were seen once. Sequencing was carried out using PBMCs. Receptors were obtained from a man in his thirties or forties in good health and CMV-seronegative.

The genes are TRBV6-5 and TRBJ1-1; D is perhaps TRBD1 (6 bases). V lost 6 bases, J lost 8 bases, and 10 bases lay in between. From germline, CDR1 is MNHEY and CDR2 SVGAGI. The CDR3 runs to 11 residues. CDR3 sequence (DNA): TGTGCCAGCAGGACCCAGGGGGAAGCTTTCTTT. Translation: CASRTQGEAFF.

This chain joins TRBV30 and TRBJ2-1; D remains ambiguous. This CDR3 spans 8 amino acids. The V and J ends lost 6 bases and 9 bases respectively, with 3 bases between them. CDR1 and CDR2 from the germline V gene are GTSNPN and SVGIG (reference sequence). The CDR3, as DNA: TGTGCCTGCGGTGAGCAGTTCTTC. It specifies CACGEQFF. The whole variable domain, filled in from reference TRBV30 and TRBJ2-1, reads SQTIHQWPATLVQPVGSPLSLECTVEGTSNPNLYWYRQAAGRGLQLLFYSVGIGQISSEVPQNLSASRPQDRQFILSSKKLLLSDSGFYLCACGEQFFGPGTRLTVL.